The 13 T cell receptor beta chains below come from one sample, sequenced in a study of PD-L1 blockade in urothelial cancer (dated by TCRdb to about 2017). The method was the immunoSEQ multiplex PCR assay. In its TCRdb copy, this immuneACCESS table keeps in-frame sequences only and misses some clones. Where compared with another copy, unresolved V genes explain less than half of these, and the others have no known cause. The sample records some 25,000 clones, around 82% of which are singletons. The ten largest make up around 9.6% of the sample. The sequences come from PBMCs, collected around atezolizumab (anti-PD-L1) treatment. The source of these receptors is a man between 65 and 85 years old with urothelial cancer.

This clone was seen more than once but under ten times. V gene TRBV19 combines with J gene TRBJ2-1, with TRBD2 as a possible D gene (6 bases). V was cut by 1 base and J by 4 bases, with 14 bases left in between. CDR1 and CDR2 from the germline V gene are LNHDA and SQIVND (reference sequence). The CDR3 runs 16 residues. The chain's CDR3 is CASSIVWGTDYNEQFF. The CDR3 DNA reads TGTGCCAGTAGTATAGTATGGGGGACTGATTACAATGAGCAGTTCTTC.

The chain is built from TRBV9 and TRBJ2-1; 7 bases align to TRBD2. There are 12 residues in the CDR3. V lost 3 bases and J lost 8; bases outside the gene matches: 2. Per the germline V gene, CDR1 is SGDLS and CDR2 is YYNGEE. CDR3 coding DNA: TGTGCCAGCAGCGCCGCGGGGGATGAGCAGTTCTTC. Amino acid sequence: CASSAAGDEQFF.

V is TRBV6-5 and J is TRBJ2-7, with D perhaps TRBD1 (5 bases). The CDR3 contains 14 residues. Germline V gives CDR1 MNHEY, CDR2 SVGAGI. Trimming left V 5 bases short and J 6 bases short, with 17 bases between. The CDR3 DNA follows: TGTGCCAGCAGTACAGAGATAGGGGTTTTCGAGCAGTACTTC. It encodes CASSTEIGVFEQYF.

The chain recombines TRBV25-1 with TRBJ2-3; 9 bases are a match to TRBD2. Germline CDR1 reads MGHDK; CDR2 reads SYGVNS. The CDR3 loop spans 16 amino acids. V was pared by 7 bases and J by 4 bases, with 12 bases of the junction left unmatched. The CDR3 nucleotides read TGTGCCAGCACCATAAGGGCGGGAGGGTCGGCAGATACGCAGTATTTT. It is translated as CASTIRAGGSADTQYF.

DNA for the CDR3: TGTGCCAGCAGCTTACGAAGGATAGCGGGAAGGGCAGATACGCAGTATTTT. As protein: CASSLRRIAGRADTQYF. The rearrangement uses TRBV7-9 and TRBJ2-3; 8 bases align to TRBD2. With 2 bases clipped from V and 4 bases from J, the junction kept 11 bases outside the gene matches. There are 17 residues in the CDR3. Per germline, CDR1 SEHNR and CDR2 FQNEAQ (reference sequence).

This clone appeared a single time. V usage is TRBV28 and J usage is TRBJ1-4; 7 bases fit TRBD1. CDR3 length: 15 residues. Trimming at V came to 5 bases and at J to 5 bases, leaving 8 bases not matched to a gene. The germline CDR1 and CDR2 sequences are MDHEN and SYDVKM. The CDR3 reads CASSTGDSQNEKLFF. DNA of the CDR3: TGTGCCAGCAGTACAGGGGACAGCCAGAATGAAAAACTGTTTTTT.

DNA for the CDR3: TGTGCCAGCAGCGCTCACGGTAGGACTAGCGGCACAGATACGCAGTATTTT. The encoded protein is CASSAHGRTSGTDTQYF. The J gene is TRBJ2-3, the V gene TRBV9; 9 bases line up with TRBD2. V gave up 3 bases and J gave up 1 base; unmatched junction bases: 9. In germline, CDR1 is SGDLS, CDR2 YYNGEE. The CDR3 sequence is 17 residues long. Variable domain in full (rest from reference TRBV9 and TRBJ2-3): DSGVTQTPKHLITATGQRVTLRCSPRSGDLSVYWYQQSLDQGLQFLIQYYNGEERAKGNILERFSAQQFPDLHSELNLSSLELGDSALYFCASSAHGRTSGTDTQYFGPGTRLTVL.

This clone was picked up a small number of times. The rearrangement joins TRBV10-3 to TRBJ1-2, with TRBD1 identical over 9 bases. This CDR3 region has 14 residues. With 2 bases clipped from V and 4 bases from J, the junction kept 2 bases outside the gene matches. Germline CDR1 and CDR2: ENHRY and SYGVKD. In nucleotides, the CDR3 is TGTGCCATCAGTGAGGACAGGGGGGGCTATGGCTACACCTTC. It encodes CAISEDRGGYGYTF.

The genes are TRBV18 and TRBJ2-7, with 7 positions matching TRBD1. The CDR3 spans 17 residues. Per germline, CDR1 KGHSH and CDR2 LQKENI. The V segment lost 4 bases and the J segment 0 bases; nucleotides outside the gene matches: 12. CDR3 coding DNA: TGTGCCAGCTCACTCTCAACTCCGGGACAGACCTCCTACGAGCAGTACTTC. Translated: CASSLSTPGQTSYEQYF.

The V call is TRBV28, the J call TRBJ2-7; 7 positions match TRBD2. V lost 7 bases to trimming and J lost 0 bases; unmatched junction nucleotides: 9. This CDR3 is built from 15 residues. CDR1 is MDHEN and CDR2 is SYDVKM in the germline V gene. The CDR3 loop is CASIVGGGSSYEQYF. The CDR3 DNA is TGTGCCAGCATCGTCGGTGGCGGGAGCTCCTACGAGCAGTACTTC. Looking up the rest from reference TRBV28 and TRBJ2-7 gives the full variable domain: DVKVTQSSRYLVKRTGEKVFLECVQDMDHENMFWYRQDPGLGLRLIYFSYDVKMKEKGDIPEGYSVSREKKERFSLILESASTNQTSMYLCASIVGGGSSYEQYFGPGTRLTVT.

The rearrangement uses TRBV9 and TRBJ1-1; 9 bases line up with TRBD1. Per germline, CDR1 SGDLS and CDR2 YYNGEE. V shed 3 bases and J 1 base; nucleotides not matched to a gene: 4. The CDR3 spans 15 residues. As DNA, the CDR3 is TGTGCCAGCAGCGAGGGACAGGGAGGGAACACTGAAGCTTTCTTT. It codes for CASSEGQGGNTEAFF.

This clone occurred once. The chain is built from TRBV4-1 and TRBJ2-2, with 9 bases identical to TRBD1. This CDR3 contains 17 residues. J gave up 1 base and V 1 base, and 4 bases lay outside the gene matches. Germline V lookup: CDR1 MGHRA, CDR2 YSYEKL. CDR3: CASSQGPGQGNTGELFF. CDR3 coding DNA: TGCGCCAGCAGCCAAGGACCGGGACAGGGGAACACCGGGGAGCTGTTTTTT.

The gene calls are TRBV7-6 and TRBJ2-7; TRBD2 is a possible D gene (5 bases). Trimming took 1 base from V and 3 from J, leaving 10 bases between them. The CDR3 length is 14 residues. Germline loops: CDR1 SGHVS, CDR2 FNYEAQ. The CDR3 nucleotides are TGTGCCAGCAGCTTAGACCCTAGCCTCTACGAGCAGTACTTC. This sequence encodes CASSLDPSLYEQYF.